The 6 T cell receptor beta chains reported below all come from one sample, sequenced in a study of ipilimumab plus nivolumab after autologous stem cell transplantation. Assay: immunoSEQ multiplex PCR; the TCRdb copy retains only in-frame clones and omits some. This sample has fewer than 85,000 clones, with 75% to 85% found just once. The source material was PBMCs, sampled in a trial of ipilimumab plus nivolumab as post-transplant consolidation. Every receptor here comes from a male donor with diffuse large B-cell lymphoma.

The V and J genes are TRBV5-1 and TRBJ1-1; D is unclear. The germline gives CDR1 SGHRS, CDR2 YFSETQ. V was trimmed by 4 bases and J by 1 base, leaving 14 bases between them. This CDR3 spans 15 amino acids. CDR3 in amino acids: CASSLDLWGNTEAFF. The CDR3 DNA reads as TGCGCCAGCAGCCTAGACCTCTGGGGGAACACTGAAGCTTTCTTT.

V and J are TRBV5-6 and TRBJ2-7; possible D gene TRBD2, 5 bases. The CDR3 has 12 amino acids. V lost 4 bases and J lost 9, with 14 bases in between. Germline V gene sequence: CDR1 SGHDT, CDR2 YYEEEE. CDR3 nucleotide sequence: TGTGCCAGCAGCCGATGGGCGGGTGGGCAGTACTTC. Translating gives CASSRWAGGQYF. The full variable domain, completed using reference TRBV5-6 and TRBJ2-7, is DAGVTQSPTHLIKTRGQQVTLRCSPKSGHDTVSWYQQALGQGPQFIFQYYEEEERQRGNFPDRFSGHQFPNYSSELNVNALLLGDSALYLCASSRWAGGQYFGPGTRLTVT.

The rearrangement uses TRBV19 and TRBJ1-1; TRBD1 aligns across 7 bases. J gave up 0 bases and V 7 bases, and 5 bases lay outside the gene matches. CDR3 length: 14 residues. Germline CDR1 reads LNHDA; CDR2 reads SQIVND (reference sequence). The CDR3 region is CASILDRVNTEAFF. Here the CDR3 DNA reads TGTGCCAGTATTTTAGACAGGGTGAACACTGAAGCTTTCTTT.

The rearrangement links TRBV2 to TRBJ1-2; D perhaps matches TRBD1 (5 bases). The V gene's germline CDR1 is SNHLY and CDR2 FYNNEI. The V and J ends lost 7 bases and 8 bases respectively, with 23 bases between them. The CDR3 contains 15 residues. The CDR3 here is CASNPSRGDSGGYTF. CDR3 coding DNA: TGTGCCAGCAACCCTTCTCGGGGTGACTCAGGGGGCTACACCTTC.

V gene TRBV4-2 combines with J gene TRBJ2-7; D is uncertain. Germline V CDR1 and CDR2: LGHNA, YNFKEQ. The CDR3 totals 14 residues. V was shortened by 1 base and J by 3 bases, with 10 bases between the two germline ends. The CDR3 sequence: CASSQGVSHYEQYF. CDR3 nucleotides: TGTGCCAGCAGCCAAGGGGTCAGTCACTACGAGCAGTACTTC.

This chain connects TRBV7-9 to TRBJ1-3, with a tentative D call TRBD1 (6 bases). The V end was cut by 3 bases, the J end by 4 bases, with 10 bases between. Germline V gene lookup returns CDR1 SEHNR and CDR2 FQNEAQ (reference sequence). CDR3 size: 14 residues. CDR3 in DNA: TGTGCCAGCAGCTTGGCAGGGACAGGAAACACCATATATTTT. This codes for CASSLAGTGNTIYF.